The rows below give T cell receptor beta chains drawn from one sample of a study of T cells in Graves' hyperthyroidism and ophthalmopathy. TCRdb itself ran the multiplex PCR reads through MiXCR, one entry per CDR3 protein. The sample contains hundreds of thousands of distinct CDR3 sequences, less than 45% of which appear only once. Sequencing input: peripheral blood or thyroid tissue (not recorded which). The source is an adult man with Graves' disease, either hyperthyroidism or ophthalmopathy (not recorded which). Both conserved end residues are part of each CDR3. A D gene is named only where the DNA matches it firmly. Expanded clones get a size class; other rows say once, few or many, or leave the size out.

j_call | clone_size | d_call | v_call | cdr3_aa | cdr3_nt
TRBJ1-1 | many | TRBD1 | TRBV19 | CASSSSGGTEAFF | TGTGCCAGTAGTAGCTCAGGGGGCACTGAAGCTTTCTTT
TRBJ1-2 | few | . | TRBV9 | CASSSAGAYGYTF | TGTGCCAGCAGCTCAGCGGGGGCCTATGGCTACACCTTC
TRBJ2-7 | few | TRBD2 | TRBV7-9 | CASSLGSGSHEQYF | TGTGCCAGCAGCTTGGGTAGCGGGAGCCACGAGCAGTACTTC
TRBJ2-5 | . | . | TRBV20-1 | CSASSQWGNQETQYF | TGCAGTGCCAGCAGCCAATGGGGGAACCAAGAGACCCAGTACTTC
TRBJ1-4 | . | . | TRBV29-1 | CSAMNTEKLFF | TGCAGCGCCATGAACACTGAAAAACTGTTTTTT
TRBJ2-5 | . | . | TRBV25-1 | CAISGLGTEETQYF | TGTGCCATCAGTGGGCTCGGGACTGAGGAGACCCAGTACTTC
TRBJ1-1 | . | . | TRBV7-3 | CASSQAYLRVYTEAFF | TGCGCCAGCAGCCAAGCGTACCTCAGGGTTTACACTGAAGCTTTCTTT
TRBJ2-7 | few | TRBD2 | TRBV20-1 | CSARTSGRVYEQYF | TGCAGTGCTCGGACTAGCGGGAGGGTCTACGAGCAGTACTTC
TRBJ1-2 | once | . | TRBV5-4 | CASSSHTSSPFTF | TGCGCCAGCAGCTCCCATACATCTTCCCCCTTCACCTTC
TRBJ1-2 | . | . | TRBV9 | CASRGSDGGYGYTF | TGTGCCAGCAGGGGGTCGGACGGGGGTTATGGCTACACCTTC
TRBJ1-1 | many | . | TRBV29-1 | CSVDGQGRTEAFF | TGCAGCGTTGATGGTCAAGGAAGGACTGAAGCTTTCTTT
TRBJ2-5 | many | TRBD2 | TRBV10-3 | CAIRGLAGETQYF | TGTGCCATCAGGGGACTAGCGGGGGAGACCCAGTACTTC
TRBJ2-7 | . | TRBD1 | TRBV7-9 | CASSLEGTGESYEQYF | TGTGCCAGCAGCTTGGAAGGGACAGGAGAATCCTACGAGCAGTACTTC
TRBJ2-5 | . | . | TRBV7-8 | CASSSERGAETQYF | TGTGCCAGCAGCTCAGAAAGGGGGGCAGAGACCCAGTACTTC
TRBJ2-7 | . | . | TRBV5-1 | CASSLAGLLYEQYF | TGCGCCAGCAGCTTGGCCGGCCTCCTCTACGAGCAGTACTTC
TRBJ1-1 | . | TRBD1 | TRBV5-1 | CASRRQGAPTEAFF | TGCGCCAGCAGGCGACAGGGAGCCCCCACTGAAGCTTTCTTT
TRBJ1-2 | . | . | TRBV9 | CASRGPPDYGYTF | TGTGCCAGCAGGGGACCTCCAGACTATGGCTACACCTTC
TRBJ1-2 | . | TRBD1 | TRBV11-2 | CASSATGTGNGYTF | TGTGCCAGCAGTGCTACCGGGACAGGGAATGGCTACACCTTC
TRBJ1-5 | few | TRBD1 | TRBV9 | CAREDRGGQPQHF | TGTGCCCGGGAAGACAGGGGGGGGCAGCCCCAGCATTTT
TRBJ2-5 | . | . | TRBV10-3 | CAISATGGILGTQYF | TGTGCCATCAGTGCCACAGGTGGTATTTTGGGGACCCAGTACTTC
TRBJ2-5 | . | . | TRBV27 | CASSGINQETQYF | TGTGCCAGCAGTGGGATTAATCAGGAGACCCAGTACTTC
TRBJ1-4 | few | . | TRBV7-9 | CASSFEGLNEKLFF | TGTGCCAGCAGCTTTGAAGGGCTGAATGAAAAACTGTTTTTT
TRBJ1-2 | many | . | TRBV6-5 | CASTLSIYGYTF | TGTGCCAGCACCCTCAGCATCTATGGCTACACCTTC
TRBJ1-2 | . | . | TRBV13 | CASSLGEEITNYGYTF | TGTGCCAGCAGCTTAGGCGAGGAGATTACTAACTATGGCTACACCTTC
TRBJ1-2 | many | TRBD1 | TRBV29-1 | CSVAAGTGGGGYTF | TGCAGCGTCGCAGCCGGGACAGGGGGCGGCGGCTACACCTTC
TRBJ2-7 | . | TRBD1 | TRBV11-2 | CASSLRQGILYEQYF | TGTGCCAGCAGTCTTAGACAGGGAATTTTATACGAGCAGTACTTC
TRBJ1-2 | many | . | TRBV11-3 | CASSLDRRDGYTF | TGTGCCAGCAGCTTAGATCGGAGAGATGGCTACACCTTC
TRBJ1-6 | . | . | TRBV7-9 | CASSQTSWDGSYNSPLHF | TGTGCCAGCAGCCAGACCTCGTGGGACGGCTCCTATAATTCACCCCTCCACTTT
TRBJ1-4 | many | . | TRBV15 | CATSRVQSEKLFF | TGTGCCACCAGCAGAGTCCAGTCGGAGAAACTGTTTTTT
TRBJ2-2 | . | . | TRBV6-6 | CASTRLAGTGELFF | TGTGCCAGCACCAGACTCGCGGGGACCGGGGAGCTGTTTTTT
TRBJ1-2 | few | TRBD1 | TRBV7-9 | CASSSTGGASYGYTF | TGTGCCAGCAGTTCGACAGGGGGCGCATCCTATGGCTACACCTTC
TRBJ2-7 | . | . | TRBV25-1 | CASTAAGSSYEQYF | TGTGCCAGCACGGCAGCTGGAAGCTCCTACGAGCAGTACTTC
TRBJ1-1 | . | . | TRBV29-1 | CSVTPGAVNTEAFF | TGCAGCGTGACCCCCGGGGCGGTGAACACTGAAGCTTTCTTT